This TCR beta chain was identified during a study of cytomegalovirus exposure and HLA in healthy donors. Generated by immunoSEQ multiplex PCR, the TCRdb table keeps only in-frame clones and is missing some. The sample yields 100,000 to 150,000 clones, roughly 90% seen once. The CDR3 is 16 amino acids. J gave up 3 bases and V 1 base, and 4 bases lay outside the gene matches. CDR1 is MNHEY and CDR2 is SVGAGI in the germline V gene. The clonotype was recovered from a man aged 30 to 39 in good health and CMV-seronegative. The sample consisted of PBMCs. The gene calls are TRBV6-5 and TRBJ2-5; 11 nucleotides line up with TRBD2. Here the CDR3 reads CASSYLPGLAEETQYF. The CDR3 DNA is TGTGCCAGCAGTTACTTGCCGGGACTAGCGGAAGAGACCCAGTACTTC.